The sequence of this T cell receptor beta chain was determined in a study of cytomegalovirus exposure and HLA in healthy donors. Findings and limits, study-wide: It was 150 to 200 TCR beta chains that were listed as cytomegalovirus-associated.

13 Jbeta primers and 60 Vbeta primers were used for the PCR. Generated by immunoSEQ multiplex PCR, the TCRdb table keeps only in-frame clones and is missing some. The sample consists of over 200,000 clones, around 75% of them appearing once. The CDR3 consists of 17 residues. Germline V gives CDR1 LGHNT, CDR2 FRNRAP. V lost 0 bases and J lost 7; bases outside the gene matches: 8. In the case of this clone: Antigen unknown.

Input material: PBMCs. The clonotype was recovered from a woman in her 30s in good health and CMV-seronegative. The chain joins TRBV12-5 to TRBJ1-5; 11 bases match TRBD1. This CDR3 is CASGLVNQGQGGQPQHF. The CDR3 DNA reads TGTGCTAGTGGTTTGGTAAATCAGGGACAGGGGGGCCAGCCCCAGCATTTT.